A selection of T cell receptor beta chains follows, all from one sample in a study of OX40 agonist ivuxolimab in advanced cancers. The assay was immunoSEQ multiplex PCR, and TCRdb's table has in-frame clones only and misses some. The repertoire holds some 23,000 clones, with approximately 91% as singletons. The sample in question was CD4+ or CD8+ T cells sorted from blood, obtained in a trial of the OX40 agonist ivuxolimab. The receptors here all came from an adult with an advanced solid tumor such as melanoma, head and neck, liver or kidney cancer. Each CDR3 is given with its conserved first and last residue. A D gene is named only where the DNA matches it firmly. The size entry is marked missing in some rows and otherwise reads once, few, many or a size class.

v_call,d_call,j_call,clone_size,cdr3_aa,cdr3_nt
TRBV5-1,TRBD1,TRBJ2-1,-,CASTPGQGGEQFF,TGCGCCAGCACCCCGGGACAGGGGGGTGAGCAGTTCTTC
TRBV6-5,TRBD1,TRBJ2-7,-,CASKITQGAKQYF,TGTGCCAGCAAAATAACCCAGGGGGCGAAGCAGTACTTC
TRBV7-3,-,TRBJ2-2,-,CASSLDSRKGGELFF,TGTGCCAGCAGCTTAGACTCCCGTAAGGGCGGGGAGCTGTTTTTT
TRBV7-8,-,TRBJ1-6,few,CASSLVRESPLHF,TGTGCCAGCAGCTTAGTGAGGGAATCACCCCTCCACTTT
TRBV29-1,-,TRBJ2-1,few,CSVEGGGSYNEQFF,TGCAGCGTTGAGGGGGGAGGCTCCTACAATGAGCAGTTCTTC
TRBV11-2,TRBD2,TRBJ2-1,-,CASSSLADPYNEQFF,TGTGCCAGCAGCTCCCTAGCGGACCCCTACAATGAGCAGTTCTTC
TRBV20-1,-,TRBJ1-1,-,CSAPRDPMAFF,TGCAGTGCCCCGAGGGACCCTATGGCTTTCTTT
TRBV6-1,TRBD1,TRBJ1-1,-,CASSDGQGAFNTEAFF,TGTGCCAGCAGTGACGGACAGGGGGCATTTAACACTGAAGCTTTCTTT
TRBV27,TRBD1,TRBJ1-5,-,CASRGRGLGQPQHF,TGTGCCAGCAGAGGAAGGGGGCTAGGTCAGCCCCAGCATTTT
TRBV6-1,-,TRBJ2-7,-,CASSPRNSSPYEQYF,TGTGCCAGCAGTCCAAGGAATTCGTCTCCCTACGAGCAGTACTTC
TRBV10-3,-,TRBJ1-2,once,CAISESGFNYGYTF,TGTGCCATCAGTGAGTCAGGGTTTAACTATGGCTACACCTTC
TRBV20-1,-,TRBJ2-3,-,CSASTDTQYF,TGCAGTGCTAGCACAGATACGCAGTATTTT
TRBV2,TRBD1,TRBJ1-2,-,CASSATGTGYGYTF,TGTGCCAGCAGTGCGACCGGGACAGGCTATGGCTACACCTTC
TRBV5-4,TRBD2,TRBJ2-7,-,CASSSGTSGLYEQYF,TGTGCCAGCAGCTCCGGGACTAGCGGACTCTACGAGCAGTACTTC
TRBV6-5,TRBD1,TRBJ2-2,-,CASSSGQGTGELFF,TGTGCCAGCAGTTCCGGACAGGGGACCGGGGAGCTGTTTTTT
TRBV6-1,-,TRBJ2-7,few,CASSEQGYEQYF,TGTGCCAGCAGTGAACAGGGCTACGAGCAGTACTTC
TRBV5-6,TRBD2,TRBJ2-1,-,CASSQRTSGETYNEQFF,TGTGCCAGCAGCCAAAGGACTAGCGGGGAGACTTACAATGAGCAGTTCTTC
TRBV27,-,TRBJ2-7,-,CASSLTSYEQYF,TGTGCCAGCAGTTTGACCTCCTACGAGCAGTACTTC
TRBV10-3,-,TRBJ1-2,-,CAISEDSYGYTF,TGTGCCATCAGCGAAGACAGCTATGGCTACACCTTC
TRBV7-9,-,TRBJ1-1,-,CASSLRRDTEAFF,TGTGCCAGCAGCCTACGACGGGACACTGAAGCTTTCTTT
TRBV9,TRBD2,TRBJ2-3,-,CASSALAGGTDTQYF,TGTGCCAGCAGCGCCTTAGCGGGAGGGACAGATACGCAGTATTTT
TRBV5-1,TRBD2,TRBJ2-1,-,CASSLDRLAGGTDEQFF,TGCGCCAGCAGCTTGGATCGCCTAGCGGGAGGGACTGATGAGCAGTTCTTC
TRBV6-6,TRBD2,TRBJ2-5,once,CASSTAGGGQETQYF,TGTGCCAGCAGTACAGCGGGGGGGGGCCAAGAGACCCAGTACTTC
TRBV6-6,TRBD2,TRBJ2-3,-,CASSFPTSGRTDTQYF,TGTGCCAGCAGTTTTCCGACTAGCGGGAGAACAGATACGCAGTATTTT
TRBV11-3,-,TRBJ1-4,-,CASSASGAGNEKLFF,TGTGCCAGCAGCGCCAGCGGGGCGGGTAATGAAAAACTGTTTTTT
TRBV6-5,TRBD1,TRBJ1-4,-,CASSSAGQFNEKLFF,TGTGCCAGCAGTTCAGCGGGACAGTTTAATGAAAAACTGTTTTTT
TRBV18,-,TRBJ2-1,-,CASSPMKGSGGNEQFF,TGTGCCAGCTCACCCATGAAAGGAAGTGGGGGAAATGAGCAGTTCTTC